These 24 T cell receptor beta chains originate from one sample sequenced in a study of metastatic and nonmetastatic thyroid tumors. Every patient was untreated before thyroid surgery. TCRdb redid the clone calls on the PCR reads using MiXCR. The sample has tens of thousands of clones, around 20% seen once. Sequenced input: blood. The receptors were sampled from a female donor with papillary thyroid cancer or a benign thyroid nodule (not recorded which). Some clones in this sample may be carry-over from other donors' samples.

This clone was counted only a few times. J is TRBJ2-5 and V is TRBV28; 9 bases map to TRBD1. With V trimmed by 9 bases and J by 4 bases, 6 bases remained unmatched. This CDR3 region has 13 residues. CDR1 and CDR2 from the germline V gene are MDHEN and SYDVKM. Written as DNA, the CDR3 is TGTGCCAGTCGCGGGACAGGGTCAGAGACCCAGTACTTC. Its protein is CASRGTGSETQYF.

This clone counts as medium-sized. The chain employs TRBV20-1 and TRBJ1-2; 7 bases are shared with TRBD1. This CDR3 spans 18 amino acids. With V trimmed by 0 bases and J by 7 bases, 20 bases remained unmatched. Germline V gives CDR1 DFQATT, CDR2 SNEGSKA (reference sequence). CDR3 amino acids: CSARDSPREGAVYSGYTF. DNA of the CDR3: TGCAGTGCTAGAGACAGCCCTCGGGAGGGGGCGGTTTATTCTGGCTACACCTTC.

This clone came up many times. The V gene is TRBV12-3 or TRBV12-4, the J gene TRBJ2-1; 10 bases agree with TRBD1. The CDR3 runs to 14 residues. After removal of 4 bases from V and 8 bases from J, the junction contained 5 bases not matched to a gene. CDR3 amino acids: CASSSRQGADEQFF. The DNA for the CDR3 is TGTGCCAGCAGTTCTAGACAGGGGGCGGATGAGCAGTTCTTC.

The rearrangement joins TRBV7-2 to TRBJ2-1; D may be TRBD2 (6 bases). Trimming removed 1 base from V and 5 bases from J, with 12 bases in between. Looked up from germline, CDR1 is SGHTA and CDR2 is FQGNSA. The CDR3 extends over 15 amino acids. The CDR3 reads CASSLGPGGNNEQFF. As DNA, the CDR3 is TGTGCCAGCAGCTTAGGGCCAGGCGGGAACAATGAGCAGTTCTTC.

The chain has TRBV28 and TRBJ1-3; no reliable D call. The CDR3 has 14 residues. Between the trimmed V and J ends, which lost 3 bases and 0 bases, there was a span of 6 bases. Germline-derived CDR1 and CDR2 are MDHEN and SYDVKM. CDR3 loop: CASSFAVSGNTIYF. The CDR3 DNA is TGTGCCAGCAGTTTTGCAGTCTCTGGAAACACCATATATTTT.

In this sample, this clone turned up a few times. V usage is TRBV2 and J usage is TRBJ1-5, with D unresolved. This CDR3 comprises 12 residues. V lost 6 bases, J lost 4 bases, and 7 bases lay in between. CDR1 and CDR2 from the germline V gene are SNHLY and FYNNEI. The CDR3 coding sequence is TGTGCCAGCAGACTAACGAATCAGCCCCAGCATTTT. Protein product: CASRLTNQPQHF.

Sample share makes this clone medium-sized. The V gene is TRBV6-2 or TRBV6-3, the J gene TRBJ2-2, with 7 bases fitting TRBD1. The V segment lost 8 bases and the J segment 3 bases; nucleotides outside the gene matches: 9. Germline V gene lookup returns CDR1 MNHEY and CDR2 SVGEGT. The CDR3 loop spans 15 amino acids. CDR3 sequence (DNA): TGTGCCAGCCTATCTGGACAGGCGGACACCGGGGAGCTGTTTTTT. Amino acid sequence: CASLSGQADTGELFF.

This clone has ten or more counts. The CDR3 here is CSEALAGGRGYTQYF. The CDR3 nucleotides read TGCAGTGAGGCACTAGCGGGGGGCAGGGGGTATACGCAGTATTTT. V and J are TRBV20-1 and TRBJ2-3; 12 nucleotides match TRBD2. CDR1 and CDR2 from the germline V gene are DFQATT and SNEGSKA (reference sequence). The CDR3 length is 15 residues. The trim removed 7 bases at V and 7 bases at J, leaving 12 bases unmatched.

In this sample, this clone turned up many times. V and J are TRBV30 and TRBJ2-5; no definite D call. The V end was cut by 5 bases, the J end by 4 bases, with 14 bases between. Germline V gene sequence: CDR1 GTSNPN, CDR2 SVGIG (reference sequence). There are 13 residues in the CDR3. The CDR3 region is CAWDGQDGETQYF. The CDR3, as DNA: TGTGCCTGGGACGGGCAAGACGGAGAGACCCAGTACTTC. Full variable domain (outside the CDR3, taken from reference TRBV30 and TRBJ2-5): SQTIHQWPATLVQPVGSPLSLECTVEGTSNPNLYWYRQAAGRGLQLLFYSVGIGQISSEVPQNLSASRPQDRQFILSSKKLLLSDSGFYLCAWDGQDGETQYFGPGTRLLVL.

This clone was observed at least ten times. The gene calls are TRBV12-3 or TRBV12-4 and TRBJ2-4, with a weak D call TRBD1 (5 bases). V lost 6 bases to trimming and J lost 3 bases, with 12 bases between them. CDR3 length: 14 residues. The CDR3 DNA reads as TGTGCCAGCAGGTCCGACAGCCTCAAAAACATTCAGTACTTC. Translated, it gives CASRSDSLKNIQYF.

The CDR3 nucleotides are TGTGCCAGCACTCCGGGACAAGAAAAACTGTTTTTT. This encodes CASTPGQEKLFF. The genes are TRBV7-9 and TRBJ1-4, with D perhaps matching TRBD1 (6 bases). This CDR3 is built from 12 residues. The V end lost 7 bases, the J end lost 8 bases, and 11 bases lay between the germline ends. CDR1 and CDR2 from the germline V gene are SEHNR and FQNEAQ (reference sequence).

This clone was detected ten times or more. At the DNA level, this CDR3 is encoded by other sequences in the same sample as well. This chain connects TRBV6-1 to TRBJ2-7; 9 bases are shared with TRBD2. CDR3 length: 15 residues. The V gene end was trimmed by 6 bases and the J gene end by 4 bases; junction bases not matched to a gene: 10. CDR1 is MNHNS, CDR2 SASEGT, per germline. The CDR3 sequence: CASRREGTSSYEQYF. The CDR3, as DNA: TGTGCCAGCAGACGCGAGGGGACTAGCAGTTACGAGCAGTACTTC.

V usage is TRBV7-2 and J usage is TRBJ2-7; 8 bases match TRBD1. Trimming cost V 1 base and J 3 bases; bases outside gene matches: 5. Germline V lookup: CDR1 SGHTA, CDR2 FQGNSA. This CDR3 comprises 15 residues. The CDR3 protein is CASSLGTGWVYEQYF. The DNA of the CDR3 is TGTGCCAGCAGCTTAGGGACAGGGTGGGTCTACGAGCAGTACTTC.

Ten or more counts support this clone. A much more abundant neighbour one base away suggests this may be a read error. The chain carries TRBV12-5 and TRBJ1-6, with a weak D call TRBD1 (5 bases). CDR1 and CDR2 from the germline V gene are LGHNT and FRNRAP. The germline V and J ends were trimmed by 1 base and 8 bases, with 15 bases remaining between them. CDR3 size: 16 residues. CDR3 residues: CASGLGRGFTYSPLHF. The CDR3 region has the DNA TGTGCTAGTGGTTTGGGAAGGGGTTTCACGTATTCACCCCTCCACTTT.

This clone was counted many times. This sequence joins TRBV7-8 and TRBJ2-5; D call uncertain. This CDR3 region has 13 residues. Trimming removed 3 bases from V and 5 bases from J, with 10 bases in between. Germline V gene data show CDR1 as SGHVS and CDR2 as FQNEAQ. CDR3 in amino acids: CASSFGPSETQYF. CDR3 sequence (DNA): TGTGCCAGCAGCTTCGGCCCATCGGAGACCCAGTACTTC.

This clone was seen ten or more times. This chain links TRBV6-1 with TRBJ1-2; TRBD1 matches 7 bases. Germline V lookup: CDR1 MNHNS, CDR2 SASEGT. There are 15 residues in the CDR3. The ends lost 6 bases at V and 7 bases at J; junction bases unmatched: 14. This CDR3 is CASRSGGLGFRGYTF. The CDR3 DNA reads as TGTGCCAGCAGGTCAGGGGGTCTCGGGTTTCGTGGCTACACCTTC.

The table lists this clone with a count of one. V usage is TRBV7-9 and J usage is TRBJ2-7; D ambiguous. Per germline, CDR1 SEHNR and CDR2 FQNEAQ (reference sequence). The CDR3 is 15 residues long. Trimming shortened V by 5 bases and J by 2 bases, and 16 bases separated the two germline ends. CDR3 sequence: CASSRSAQLTYEQYF. In nucleotides, the CDR3 is TGTGCCAGCAGCCGGTCGGCACAGTTGACCTACGAGCAGTACTTC.

This sequence joins TRBV30 and TRBJ2-7, with a weak D call TRBD2 (5 bases). Germline CDR1 and CDR2: GTSNPN and SVGIG (reference sequence). The V and J ends lost 8 bases and 3 bases respectively, with 17 bases between them. The CDR3 is 13 amino acids. CDR3 bases: TGTGCCGGAAGAGGGAAGGGAGTCTACGAGCAGTACTTC. Its translation: CAGRGKGVYEQYF.

This clone has a count of ten or more. The CDR3 loop reads CASSPGRGDGYTF. DNA for the CDR3: TGTGCCAGCAGTCCAGGGCGAGGAGATGGCTACACCTTC. J is TRBJ1-2 and V is TRBV12-3 or TRBV12-4; D may be TRBD1 (5 bases). V lost 5 bases, J lost 6 bases, and 13 bases lay in between. The CDR3 sequence is 13 residues long.

This clone turned up a few times. Possible read error: a much larger clone is one base away. V gene TRBV6-1 combines with J gene TRBJ1-1; the match to TRBD1 covers 7 bases. Germline assignment: CDR1 MNHNS and CDR2 SASEGT. V shed 9 bases, J shed 6 bases, and the junction held 7 bases outside the gene matches. This CDR3 has 12 residues. The DNA for the CDR3 is TGTGCCAGTGGCCGACAGGGCGCTGAAGCTTTCTTT. Translation gives CASGRQGAEAFF.

At least ten counts were recorded for this clone. This chain uses TRBV19 with TRBJ2-3; 7 nucleotides agree with TRBD2. This CDR3 has 14 amino acids. CDR1 is LNHDA and CDR2 is SQIVND in the germline V gene (reference sequence). V dropped 6 bases and J dropped 10; count of bases not matched to a gene: 13. The CDR3 sequence: CASRGTSAGGSQYF. CDR3 sequence (DNA): TGTGCCAGTAGGGGCACTAGCGCCGGAGGATCGCAGTATTTT.

This clone was seen ten or more times. This chain links TRBV7-9 with TRBJ1-1; no definite D call. Germline V gene lookup returns CDR1 SEHNR and CDR2 FQNEAQ (reference sequence). The CDR3 contains 13 residues. Trimming removed 1 base at V and 4 bases at J, with 7 bases between. The chain's CDR3 is CASSLDGSTEAFF. The CDR3 DNA is TGTGCCAGCAGCTTAGATGGATCCACTGAAGCTTTCTTT.

A few counts support this clone. The V call is TRBV25-1, the J call TRBJ2-6; D is undetermined. This CDR3 region has 16 residues. Trimming removed 5 bases at V and 0 bases at J, with 11 bases between. Germline values: CDR1 MGHDK, CDR2 SYGVNS. For the CDR3, the DNA is TGTGCCAGCAGTTCTCAAGGTAGCTCTGGGGCCAACGTCCTGACTTTC. It translates to CASSSQGSSGANVLTF.

In its sample, this clone was seen many times. This chain links TRBV6-1 with TRBJ1-2; 7 bases map to TRBD1. Germline V gives CDR1 MNHNS, CDR2 SASEGT. The CDR3 has 14 residues. Trimming removed 5 bases from V and 6 bases from J; junction bases left unmatched: 9. The CDR3: CASSQGGRIDGYTF. CDR3 nucleotide sequence: TGTGCCAGCAGTCAAGGGGGCCGGATCGATGGCTACACCTTC.